Listed below are T cell receptor beta chains from one sample, sequenced in a study of T cell responses to AZD1222 COVID-19 vaccine. Produced via immunoSEQ multiplex PCR; TCRdb's table is partial and in-frame only. The data contain about 180,000 clones, roughly 92% of them singletons. The sample here was peripheral blood, taken on day 0 of AZD1222 vaccination. The receptors stem from an adult in good health. Each CDR3 is given with its conserved first and last residue. The D gene is left open where the match is weak. The size entry is marked missing in some rows and otherwise reads once, few, many or a size class.

D gene: .; V gene: TRBV4-1; J gene: TRBJ2-7; clone size: once; CDR3 protein: CASSPRRGTSYEQYF; CDR3 DNA: TGCGCCAGCAGCCCTCGTCGCGGGACTTCCTACGAGCAGTACTTC
D gene: .; V gene: TRBV27; J gene: TRBJ2-1; clone size: .; CDR3 protein: CASSINRANNEQFF; CDR3 DNA: TGTGCCAGCAGTATCAACCGGGCTAACAATGAGCAGTTCTTC
D gene: .; V gene: TRBV27; J gene: TRBJ1-2; clone size: .; CDR3 protein: CASPSRSYTF; CDR3 DNA: TGTGCCAGCCCTTCCCGGTCCTACACCTTC
D gene: TRBD1; V gene: TRBV25-1; J gene: TRBJ1-2; clone size: .; CDR3 protein: CASSEYRTGGDGYTF; CDR3 DNA: TGTGCCAGCAGTGAATACCGGACAGGGGGTGATGGCTACACCTTC
D gene: TRBD1; V gene: TRBV29-1; J gene: TRBJ2-1; clone size: .; CDR3 protein: CSVEFRTGYNEQFF; CDR3 DNA: TGCAGCGTTGAATTTAGGACAGGGTACAATGAGCAGTTCTTC
D gene: TRBD2; V gene: TRBV10-1; J gene: TRBJ2-1; clone size: .; CDR3 protein: CASSESVAAGGRYNEQFF; CDR3 DNA: TGCGCCAGCAGTGAGTCGGTGGCAGCGGGAGGCCGGTACAATGAGCAGTTCTTC
D gene: .; V gene: TRBV25-1; J gene: TRBJ1-1; clone size: .; CDR3 protein: CASSPEGGHAFEAFF; CDR3 DNA: TGTGCCAGCAGCCCCGAGGGGGGCCACGCTTTTGAAGCTTTCTTT
D gene: .; V gene: TRBV19; J gene: TRBJ2-1; clone size: .; CDR3 protein: CASSIGDGFGYNEQFF; CDR3 DNA: TGTGCCAGTAGTATAGGCGACGGTTTTGGATACAATGAGCAGTTCTTC
D gene: TRBD1; V gene: TRBV3-1/TRBV3-2; J gene: TRBJ1-1; clone size: .; CDR3 protein: CASSPLGGQGRNTEAFF; CDR3 DNA: TGTGCCAGCAGCCCTCTCGGCGGACAGGGACGGAACACTGAAGCTTTCTTT
D gene: .; V gene: TRBV30; J gene: TRBJ1-5; clone size: .; CDR3 protein: CAWASGTRNQPQHF; CDR3 DNA: TGTGCCTGGGCTTCCGGGACCCGCAATCAGCCCCAGCATTTT
D gene: TRBD2; V gene: TRBV7-8; J gene: TRBJ2-1; clone size: .; CDR3 protein: CASSLAPSGRGYNEQFF; CDR3 DNA: TGTGCCAGCAGCTTAGCGCCTAGCGGGAGGGGGTACAATGAGCAGTTCTTC
D gene: .; V gene: TRBV27; J gene: TRBJ1-1; clone size: .; CDR3 protein: CASSSRGTDNTEAFF; CDR3 DNA: TGTGCCAGCAGTTCTAGAGGGACGGACAACACTGAAGCTTTCTTT
D gene: .; V gene: TRBV5-1; J gene: TRBJ1-3; clone size: .; CDR3 protein: CASSLIPGGTEGNTIYF; CDR3 DNA: TGCGCCAGCAGCTTGATTCCTGGGGGCACAGAAGGAAACACCATATATTTT
D gene: .; V gene: TRBV6-5; J gene: TRBJ2-7; clone size: .; CDR3 protein: CASLPPWGSYEQYF; CDR3 DNA: TGTGCCAGCCTCCCCCCCTGGGGGTCCTACGAGCAGTACTTC
D gene: TRBD1; V gene: TRBV4-1; J gene: TRBJ1-5; clone size: .; CDR3 protein: CASSQDFGTASRTQHF; CDR3 DNA: TGCGCCAGCAGCCAAGATTTTGGGACAGCTAGTCGGACCCAGCATTTT
D gene: TRBD1; V gene: TRBV19; J gene: TRBJ2-7; clone size: .; CDR3 protein: CASRARDRGEYEQYF; CDR3 DNA: TGTGCCAGTAGGGCCCGGGACAGGGGTGAATACGAGCAGTACTTC
D gene: .; V gene: TRBV18; J gene: TRBJ1-4; clone size: .; CDR3 protein: CASSKIDSPIPNEKLFF; CDR3 DNA: TGTGCCAGCTCAAAAATCGACAGCCCTATTCCTAATGAAAAACTGTTTTTT
D gene: TRBD1; V gene: TRBV4-1; J gene: TRBJ2-5; clone size: .; CDR3 protein: CASSQERDRGWQETQYF; CDR3 DNA: TGCGCCAGCAGCCAAGAGCGGGACAGGGGGTGGCAAGAGACCCAGTACTTC
D gene: TRBD1; V gene: TRBV27; J gene: TRBJ1-5; clone size: few; CDR3 protein: CASSSRGENQPQHF; CDR3 DNA: TGTGCCAGCAGTTCCAGGGGGGAGAATCAGCCCCAGCATTTT
D gene: .; V gene: TRBV15; J gene: TRBJ1-3; clone size: .; CDR3 protein: CATSRGGTTGNTIYF; CDR3 DNA: TGTGCCACCAGCAGAGGTGGGACAACTGGAAACACCATATATTTT
D gene: .; V gene: TRBV11-2; J gene: TRBJ1-1; clone size: once; CDR3 protein: CASSSQGNTEAFF; CDR3 DNA: TGTGCCAGCAGCTCCCAGGGGAACACTGAAGCTTTCTTT
D gene: .; V gene: TRBV4-1; J gene: TRBJ2-7; clone size: .; CDR3 protein: CASSQVTAYEQYF; CDR3 DNA: TGCGCCAGCAGCCAAGTGACGGCCTACGAGCAGTACTTC
D gene: .; V gene: TRBV7-9; J gene: TRBJ2-3; clone size: .; CDR3 protein: CASSLARHGGSDTQYF; CDR3 DNA: TGTGCCAGCAGCTTAGCACGACATGGGGGGTCAGATACGCAGTATTTT
D gene: .; V gene: TRBV5-1; J gene: TRBJ2-7; clone size: .; CDR3 protein: CASSPGQSYEQYF; CDR3 DNA: TGCGCCAGCAGCCCGGGTCAATCCTACGAGCAGTACTTC
D gene: .; V gene: TRBV27; J gene: TRBJ1-1; clone size: .; CDR3 protein: CASSSIGGSGLNTEAFF; CDR3 DNA: TGTGCCAGCAGTTCCATCGGTGGTTCAGGATTGAACACTGAAGCTTTCTTT
D gene: .; V gene: TRBV10-3; J gene: TRBJ1-6; clone size: .; CDR3 protein: CAISESQGGNSPLHF; CDR3 DNA: TGTGCCATCAGTGAGTCGCAGGGTGGCAATTCACCCCTCCACTTT
D gene: TRBD1; V gene: TRBV6-5; J gene: TRBJ2-1; clone size: .; CDR3 protein: CASSTTGTGEGEQFF; CDR3 DNA: TGTGCCAGCAGTACGACCGGGACAGGGGAGGGTGAGCAGTTCTTC
D gene: .; V gene: TRBV6-5; J gene: TRBJ1-2; clone size: .; CDR3 protein: CASSTRGAGGYTF; CDR3 DNA: TGTGCCAGCAGTACCCGGGGGGCAGGTGGCTACACCTTC
D gene: TRBD1; V gene: TRBV18; J gene: TRBJ1-1; clone size: .; CDR3 protein: CASSFTGVNTEAFF; CDR3 DNA: TGTGCCAGCTCATTTACAGGGGTAAACACTGAAGCTTTCTTT
D gene: .; V gene: TRBV12-3/TRBV12-4; J gene: TRBJ1-2; clone size: .; CDR3 protein: CASSFDGVLGYTF; CDR3 DNA: TGTGCCAGCAGTTTCGACGGAGTATTGGGCTACACCTTC
D gene: .; V gene: TRBV9; J gene: TRBJ1-4; clone size: .; CDR3 protein: CASSVGASSTNEKLFF; CDR3 DNA: TGTGCCAGCAGCGTAGGGGCATCCTCAACTAATGAAAAACTGTTTTTT
D gene: .; V gene: TRBV5-8; J gene: TRBJ1-1; clone size: .; CDR3 protein: CASSLLTVLMNTEAFF; CDR3 DNA: TGTGCCAGCAGCTTACTGACAGTTCTCATGAACACTGAAGCTTTCTTT
D gene: TRBD2; V gene: TRBV5-1; J gene: TRBJ2-1; clone size: .; CDR3 protein: CASSLVLGAGGPHEQFF; CDR3 DNA: TGCGCCAGCAGCTTGGTTCTTGGCGCGGGAGGGCCTCATGAGCAGTTCTTC
D gene: .; V gene: TRBV29-1; J gene: TRBJ2-7; clone size: .; CDR3 protein: CSVSALYEQYF; CDR3 DNA: TGCAGCGTTTCCGCTCTCTACGAGCAGTACTTC
D gene: TRBD1; V gene: TRBV19; J gene: TRBJ1-2; clone size: .; CDR3 protein: CASSTTGTGSFYGYTF; CDR3 DNA: TGTGCCAGTAGTACCACCGGGACAGGGTCCTTCTATGGCTACACCTTC
D gene: .; V gene: TRBV6-6; J gene: TRBJ1-5; clone size: .; CDR3 protein: CASSLNGREDNQPQHF; CDR3 DNA: TGTGCCAGCAGCCTAAACGGCAGGGAGGACAATCAGCCCCAGCATTTT
D gene: .; V gene: TRBV19; J gene: TRBJ1-5; clone size: once; CDR3 protein: CASSQDSNQPQHF; CDR3 DNA: TGTGCCAGTAGCCAAGATAGCAATCAGCCCCAGCATTTT
D gene: .; V gene: TRBV18; J gene: TRBJ1-1; clone size: .; CDR3 protein: CASSPQAGTPTEAFF; CDR3 DNA: TGTGCCAGCTCACCACAGGCAGGGACCCCCACTGAAGCTTTCTTT
D gene: .; V gene: TRBV5-1; J gene: TRBJ1-2; clone size: .; CDR3 protein: CASSLFQENYGYTF; CDR3 DNA: TGCGCCAGCAGCTTGTTTCAGGAGAACTATGGCTACACCTTC
D gene: .; V gene: TRBV28; J gene: TRBJ2-5; clone size: .; CDR3 protein: CASSLSGSQETQYF; CDR3 DNA: TGTGCCAGCAGTTTATCAGGGTCGCAAGAGACCCAGTACTTC
D gene: .; V gene: TRBV29-1; J gene: TRBJ2-5; clone size: once; CDR3 protein: CSAPPDGQETQYF; CDR3 DNA: TGCAGCGCCCCGCCGGATGGACAAGAGACCCAGTACTTC
D gene: .; V gene: TRBV12-3/TRBV12-4; J gene: TRBJ2-1; clone size: once; CDR3 protein: CASSLEVYNEQFF; CDR3 DNA: TGTGCCAGCAGTTTAGAGGTTTACAATGAGCAGTTCTTC
D gene: .; V gene: TRBV5-1; J gene: TRBJ1-2; clone size: .; CDR3 protein: CASSPATLGGYYGYTF; CDR3 DNA: TGCGCCAGCAGCCCCGCGACCTTGGGGGGCTACTATGGCTACACCTTC
D gene: .; V gene: TRBV12-3/TRBV12-4; J gene: TRBJ1-2; clone size: .; CDR3 protein: CASSLAHYGYTF; CDR3 DNA: TGTGCCAGCAGTTTAGCGCATTATGGCTACACCTTC
D gene: .; V gene: TRBV7-9; J gene: TRBJ2-1; clone size: once; CDR3 protein: CASSFLRQNNEQFF; CDR3 DNA: TGTGCCAGCAGCTTCCTACGTCAGAACAATGAGCAGTTCTTC
D gene: .; V gene: TRBV3-1/TRBV3-2; J gene: TRBJ1-1; clone size: once; CDR3 protein: CASSRTVMNTEAFF; CDR3 DNA: TGTGCCAGCAGCCGGACGGTGATGAACACTGAAGCTTTCTTT
D gene: TRBD1; V gene: TRBV7-6; J gene: TRBJ1-5; clone size: .; CDR3 protein: CASSSGTGVRQPQHF; CDR3 DNA: TGTGCCAGCAGCTCCGGGACAGGGGTTCGTCAGCCCCAGCATTTT
D gene: TRBD1; V gene: TRBV5-1; J gene: TRBJ1-1; clone size: .; CDR3 protein: CASSDTGGTSEAFF; CDR3 DNA: TGCGCCAGCAGCGATACAGGGGGCACCTCTGAAGCTTTCTTT
D gene: .; V gene: TRBV30; J gene: TRBJ2-2; clone size: .; CDR3 protein: CAGRLNTGELFF; CDR3 DNA: TGTGCCGGAAGATTGAACACCGGGGAGCTGTTTTTT
D gene: .; V gene: TRBV7-9; J gene: TRBJ1-1; clone size: few; CDR3 protein: CASPRPNAMNTEAFF; CDR3 DNA: TGTGCCAGCCCCAGGCCTAACGCCATGAACACTGAAGCTTTCTTT
D gene: TRBD1; V gene: TRBV9; J gene: TRBJ2-1; clone size: .; CDR3 protein: CASSATTGSLLNEQFF; CDR3 DNA: TGTGCCAGCAGCGCTACGACAGGGTCCCTTCTCAATGAGCAGTTCTTC